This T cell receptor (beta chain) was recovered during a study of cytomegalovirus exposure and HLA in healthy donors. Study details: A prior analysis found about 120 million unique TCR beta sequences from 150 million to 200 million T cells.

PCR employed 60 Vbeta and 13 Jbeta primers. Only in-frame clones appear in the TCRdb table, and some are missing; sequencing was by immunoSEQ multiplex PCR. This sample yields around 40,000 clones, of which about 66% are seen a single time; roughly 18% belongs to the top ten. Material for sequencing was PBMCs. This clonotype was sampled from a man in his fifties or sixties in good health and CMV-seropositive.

Here the CDR3 DNA reads TGTGCCAGCGGTCGGACAGGGAACACAGATACGCAGTATTTT. The encoded protein is CASGRTGNTDTQYF. The V call is TRBV9, the J call TRBJ2-3, with 8 bases lining up with TRBD1. The CDR3 has 14 residues. Germline V lookup: CDR1 SGDLS, CDR2 YYNGEE. J gave up 2 bases and V 7 bases, and 6 bases lay outside the gene matches.